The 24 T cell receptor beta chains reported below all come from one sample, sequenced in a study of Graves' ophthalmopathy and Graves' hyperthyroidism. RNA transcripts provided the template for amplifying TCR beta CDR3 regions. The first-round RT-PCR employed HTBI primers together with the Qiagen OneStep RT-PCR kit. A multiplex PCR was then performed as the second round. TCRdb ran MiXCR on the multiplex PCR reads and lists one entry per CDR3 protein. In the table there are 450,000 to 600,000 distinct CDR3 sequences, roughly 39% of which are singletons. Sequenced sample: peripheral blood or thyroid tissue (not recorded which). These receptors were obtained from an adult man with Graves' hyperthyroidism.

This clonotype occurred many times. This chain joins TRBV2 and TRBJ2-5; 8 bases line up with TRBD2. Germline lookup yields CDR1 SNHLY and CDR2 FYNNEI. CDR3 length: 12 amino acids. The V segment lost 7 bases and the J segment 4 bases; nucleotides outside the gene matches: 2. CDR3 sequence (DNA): TGTGCCAGCAAGGCGGGGGGAGAGACCCAGTACTTC. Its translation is CASKAGGETQYF.

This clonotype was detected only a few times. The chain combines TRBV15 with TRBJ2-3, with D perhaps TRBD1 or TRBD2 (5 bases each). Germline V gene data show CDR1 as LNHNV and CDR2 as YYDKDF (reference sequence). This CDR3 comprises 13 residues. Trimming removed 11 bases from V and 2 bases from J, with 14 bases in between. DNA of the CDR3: TGTGCCTCGGGACGGGTGGACACAGATACGCAGTATTTT. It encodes CASGRVDTDTQYF.

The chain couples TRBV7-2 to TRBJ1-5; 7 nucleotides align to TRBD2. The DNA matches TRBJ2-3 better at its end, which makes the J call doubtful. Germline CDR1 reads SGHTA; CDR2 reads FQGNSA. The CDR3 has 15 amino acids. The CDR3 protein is CASSLAQRGRDTQYF. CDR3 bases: TGTGCCAGCAGCTTAGCGCAGCGGGGTAGGGATACGCAGTATTTT.

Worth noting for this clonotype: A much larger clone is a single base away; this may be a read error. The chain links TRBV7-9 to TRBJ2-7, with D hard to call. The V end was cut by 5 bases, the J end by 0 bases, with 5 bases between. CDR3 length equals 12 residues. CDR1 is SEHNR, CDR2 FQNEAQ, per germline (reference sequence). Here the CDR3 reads CASSLYSYEQYF. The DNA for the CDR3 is TGTGCCAGCAGCCTCTACTCCTACGAGCAGTACTTC.

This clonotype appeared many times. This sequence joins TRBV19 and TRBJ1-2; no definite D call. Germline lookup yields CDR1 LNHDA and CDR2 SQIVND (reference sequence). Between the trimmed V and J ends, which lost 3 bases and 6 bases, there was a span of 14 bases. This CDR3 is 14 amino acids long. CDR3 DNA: TGTGCCAGTAGTATCGGGGTGGCGAGTCATGGCTACACCTTC. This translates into CASSIGVASHGYTF.

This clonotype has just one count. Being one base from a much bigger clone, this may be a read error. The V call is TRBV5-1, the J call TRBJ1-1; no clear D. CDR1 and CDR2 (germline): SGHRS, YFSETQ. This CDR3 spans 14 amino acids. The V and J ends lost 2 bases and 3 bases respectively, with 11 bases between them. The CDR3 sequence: CASSFGYLDTEAFF. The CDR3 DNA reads TGCGCCAGCAGCTTCGGGTATCTGGACACTGAAGCTTTCTTT.

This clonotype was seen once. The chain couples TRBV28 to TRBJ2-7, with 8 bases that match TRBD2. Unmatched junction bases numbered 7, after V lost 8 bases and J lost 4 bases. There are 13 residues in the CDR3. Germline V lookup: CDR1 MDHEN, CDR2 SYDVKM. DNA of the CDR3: TGTGCCAGCTGGCCGGGAGGGGTATACGAGCAGTACTTC. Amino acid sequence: CASWPGGVYEQYF.

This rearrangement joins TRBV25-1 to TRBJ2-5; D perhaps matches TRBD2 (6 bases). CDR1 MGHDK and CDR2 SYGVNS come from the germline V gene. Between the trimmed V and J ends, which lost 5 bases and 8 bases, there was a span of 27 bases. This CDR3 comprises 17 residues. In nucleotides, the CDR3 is TGTGCCAGCAGTATCCCCGGGGAGGCGAAACAAGAGAATACCCAGTACTTC. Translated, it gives CASSIPGEAKQENTQYF. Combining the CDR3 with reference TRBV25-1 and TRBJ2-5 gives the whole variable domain EADIYQTPRYLVIGTGKKITLECSQTMGHDKMYWYQQDPGMELHLIHYSYGVNSTEKGDLSSESTVSRIRTEHFPLTLESARPSHTSQYLCASSIPGEAKQENTQYFGPGTRLLVL.

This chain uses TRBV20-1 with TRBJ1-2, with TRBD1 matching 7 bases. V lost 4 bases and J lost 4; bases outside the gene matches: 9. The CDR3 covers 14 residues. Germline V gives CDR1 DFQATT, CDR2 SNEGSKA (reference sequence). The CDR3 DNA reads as TGCAGTGCTAATATAGGGGGCAGAGCCTATGGCTACACCTTC. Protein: CSANIGGRAYGYTF.

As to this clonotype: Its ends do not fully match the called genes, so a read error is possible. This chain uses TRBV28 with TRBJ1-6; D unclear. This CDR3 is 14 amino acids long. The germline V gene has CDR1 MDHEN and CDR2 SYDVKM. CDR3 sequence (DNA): TGTGCCAGCAGTTGGAACACCTATAGTTCACCCCTCCACTTT. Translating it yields CASSWNTYSSPLHF.

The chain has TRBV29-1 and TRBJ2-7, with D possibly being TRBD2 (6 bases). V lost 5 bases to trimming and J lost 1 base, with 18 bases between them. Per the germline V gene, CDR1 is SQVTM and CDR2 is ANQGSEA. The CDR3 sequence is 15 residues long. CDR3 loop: CSVMGRGTGSYEQYF. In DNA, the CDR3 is TGCAGCGTTATGGGCAGAGGGACTGGATCCTACGAGCAGTACTTC.

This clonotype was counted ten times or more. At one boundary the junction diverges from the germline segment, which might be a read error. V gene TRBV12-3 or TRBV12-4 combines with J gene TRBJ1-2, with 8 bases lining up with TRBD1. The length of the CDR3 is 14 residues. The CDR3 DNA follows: TGTGCCAGCAGCTTAGGGCAGGGGGCGGGTGGCTACACCTTC. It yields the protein CASSLGQGAGGYTF.

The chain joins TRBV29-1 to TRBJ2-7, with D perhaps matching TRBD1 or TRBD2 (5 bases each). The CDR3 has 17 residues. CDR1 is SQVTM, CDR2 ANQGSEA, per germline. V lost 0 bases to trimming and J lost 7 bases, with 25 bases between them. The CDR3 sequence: CSVEEGPGGGVHNEQYF. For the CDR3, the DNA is TGCAGCGTTGAAGAGGGCCCGGGTGGGGGAGTCCACAATGAGCAGTACTTC.

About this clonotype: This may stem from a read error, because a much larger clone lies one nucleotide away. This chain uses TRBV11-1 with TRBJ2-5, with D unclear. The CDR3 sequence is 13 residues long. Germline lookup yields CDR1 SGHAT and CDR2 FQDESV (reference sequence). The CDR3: CTSSFPPWETQYF. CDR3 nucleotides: TGCACCAGCAGCTTCCCCCCTTGGGAGACCCAGTACTTC.

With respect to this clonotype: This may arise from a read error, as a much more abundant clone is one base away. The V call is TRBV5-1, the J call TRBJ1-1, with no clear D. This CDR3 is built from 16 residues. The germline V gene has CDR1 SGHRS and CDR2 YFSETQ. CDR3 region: CASSLWLLQMNTETFF. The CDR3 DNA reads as TGCGCCAGCAGCTTGTGGTTGCTACAGATGAACACTGAAACTTTCTTT.

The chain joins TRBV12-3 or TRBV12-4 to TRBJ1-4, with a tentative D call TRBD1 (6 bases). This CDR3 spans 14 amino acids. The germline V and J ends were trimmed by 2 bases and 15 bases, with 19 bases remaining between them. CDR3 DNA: TGTGCCAGCAGTTTAATTCCGGGACATCGGGACTTGTTTTTT. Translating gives CASSLIPGHRDLFF.

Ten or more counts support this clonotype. The CDR3 loop reads CASSIPWAPTGNTIYF. The CDR3 nucleotides read TGTGCCAGCAGCATACCGTGGGCACCGACTGGAAACACCATATATTTT. The genes are TRBV11-2 and TRBJ1-3; D is unresolved. The germline V gene has CDR1 SGHAT and CDR2 FQNNGV. The CDR3 has 16 amino acids. Between the trimmed V and J ends, which lost 5 bases and 2 bases, there was a span of 16 bases.

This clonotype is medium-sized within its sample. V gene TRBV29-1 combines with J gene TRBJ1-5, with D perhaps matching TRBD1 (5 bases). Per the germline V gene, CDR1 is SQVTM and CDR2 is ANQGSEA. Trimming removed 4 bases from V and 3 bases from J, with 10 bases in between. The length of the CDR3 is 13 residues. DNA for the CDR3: TGCAGCGTTGGGACATCGATCAATCAGCCCCAGCATTTT. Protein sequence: CSVGTSINQPQHF.

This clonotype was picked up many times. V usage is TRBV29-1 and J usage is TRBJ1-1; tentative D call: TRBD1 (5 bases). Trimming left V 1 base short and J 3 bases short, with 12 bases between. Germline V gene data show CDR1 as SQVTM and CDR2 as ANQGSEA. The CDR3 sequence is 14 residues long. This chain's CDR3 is CSVEGGAGYTEAFF. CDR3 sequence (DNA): TGCAGCGTTGAAGGAGGGGCAGGGTACACTGAAGCTTTCTTT. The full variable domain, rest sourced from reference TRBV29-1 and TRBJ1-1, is SAVISQKPSRDICQRGTSLTIQCQVDSQVTMMFWYRQQPGQSLTLIATANQGSEATYESGFVIDKFPISRPNLTFSTLTVSNMSPEDSSIYLCSVEGGAGYTEAFFGQGTRLTVV.

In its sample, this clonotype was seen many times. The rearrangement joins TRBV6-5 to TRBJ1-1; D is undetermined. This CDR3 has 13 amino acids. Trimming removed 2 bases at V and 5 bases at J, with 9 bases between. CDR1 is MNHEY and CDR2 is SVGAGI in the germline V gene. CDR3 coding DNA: TGTGCCAGCAGTTACCGGTGTTGTACTGAAGCTTTCTTT. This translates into CASSYRCCTEAFF.

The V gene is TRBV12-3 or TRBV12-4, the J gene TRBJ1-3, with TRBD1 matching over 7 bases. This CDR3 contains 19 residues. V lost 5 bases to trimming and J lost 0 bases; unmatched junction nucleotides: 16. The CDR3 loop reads CASSTSPGTAISSGNTIYF. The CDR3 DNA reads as TGTGCCAGCAGTACTTCTCCCGGGACAGCGATAAGCTCTGGAAACACCATATATTTT.

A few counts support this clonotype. The CDR3 reads CASTHSGRQYF. In DNA, the CDR3 is TGTGCCAGCACCCATAGCGGACGGCAGTACTTC. The rearrangement uses TRBV6-5 and TRBJ2-7; tentative D call: TRBD2 (6 bases). The CDR3 consists of 11 residues. The germline CDR1 and CDR2 sequences are MNHEY and SVGAGI. V lost 7 bases and J lost 9, with 13 bases in between.

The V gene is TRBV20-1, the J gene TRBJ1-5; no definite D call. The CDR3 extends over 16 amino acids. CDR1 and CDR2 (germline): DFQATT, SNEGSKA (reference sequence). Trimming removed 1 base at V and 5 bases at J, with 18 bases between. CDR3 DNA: TGCAGTGCTAGAGGGACGCGAGCAGTTAAGTATCAGCCCCAGCATTTT. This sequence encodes CSARGTRAVKYQPQHF.

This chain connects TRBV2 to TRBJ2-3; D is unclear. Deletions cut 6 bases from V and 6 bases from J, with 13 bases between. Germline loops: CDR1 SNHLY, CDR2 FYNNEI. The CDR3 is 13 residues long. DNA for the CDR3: TGTGCCAGCAGCTCGCAGGTTTTGGATACGCAGTATTTT. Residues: CASSSQVLDTQYF.